This T cell receptor beta chain stems from a study of T-cell memory formation after mild COVID-19. Study-level points and caveats: The authors left the SARS-CoV-2 specificity of second-wave clones peaking on day 37 unconfirmed. Some SARS-CoV-2-responding clones were already detected in memory before infection.

This clonotype showed up many times. Its matching antigen is unknown. Per the germline V gene, CDR1 is ENHRY and CDR2 is SYGVKD. Trimming removed 0 bases from V and 6 bases from J, with 9 bases in between. This CDR3 is 14 amino acids long. TCRdb analysed the 5' RACE reads with MiXCR anew, one entry per CDR3 protein. Seen here are about 250,000 distinct CDR3 sequences, 15% to 20% observed once, and the top ten hold roughly 3.6%. The J gene is TRBJ2-1, the V gene TRBV10-3; no definite D call. Sample: PBMCs or a T cell subset sorted from them (not recorded which). The sequence derives from a man aged 18 to 29 who had mild COVID-19 (a few samples of this study predate the infection). Cell type and time point are not known. The CDR3 coding sequence is TGTGCCATCAGTGAGTCGGTGACTCTCAATGAGCAGTTCTTC. It is translated as CAISESVTLNEQFF.